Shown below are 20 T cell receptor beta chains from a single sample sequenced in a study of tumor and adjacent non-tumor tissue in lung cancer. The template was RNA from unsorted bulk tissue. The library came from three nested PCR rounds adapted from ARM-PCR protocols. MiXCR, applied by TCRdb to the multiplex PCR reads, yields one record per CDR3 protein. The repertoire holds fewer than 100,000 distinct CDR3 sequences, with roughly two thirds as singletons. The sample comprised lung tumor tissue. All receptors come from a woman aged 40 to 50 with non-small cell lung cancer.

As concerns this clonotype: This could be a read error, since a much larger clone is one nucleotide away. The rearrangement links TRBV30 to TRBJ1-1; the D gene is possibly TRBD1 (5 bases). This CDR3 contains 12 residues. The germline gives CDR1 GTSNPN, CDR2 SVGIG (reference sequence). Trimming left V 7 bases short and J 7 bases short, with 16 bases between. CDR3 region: CASREDSVEAFF. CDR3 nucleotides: TGTGCCTCCAGGGAGGACTCTGTTGAAGCTTTCTTT.

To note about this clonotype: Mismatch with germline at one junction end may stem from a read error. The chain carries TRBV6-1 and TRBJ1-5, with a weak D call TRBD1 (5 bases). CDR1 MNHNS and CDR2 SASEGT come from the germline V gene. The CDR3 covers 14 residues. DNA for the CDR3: TGTGCCAGCAGGGCCACAGGATACAATCAACCCCAGCATTTT. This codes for CASRATGYNQPQHF.

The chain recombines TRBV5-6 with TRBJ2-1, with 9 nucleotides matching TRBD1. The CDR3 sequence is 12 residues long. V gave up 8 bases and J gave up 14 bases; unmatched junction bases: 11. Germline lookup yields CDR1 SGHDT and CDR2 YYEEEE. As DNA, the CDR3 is TGTGCCAGTATTCCGAACCGGGACAGGGAGTTCTTC. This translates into CASIPNRDREFF. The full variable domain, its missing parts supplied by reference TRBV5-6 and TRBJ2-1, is DAGVTQSPTHLIKTRGQQVTLRCSPKSGHDTVSWYQQALGQGPQFIFQYYEEEERQRGNFPDRFSGHQFPNYSSELNVNALLLGDSALYLCASIPNRDREFFGPGTRLTVL.

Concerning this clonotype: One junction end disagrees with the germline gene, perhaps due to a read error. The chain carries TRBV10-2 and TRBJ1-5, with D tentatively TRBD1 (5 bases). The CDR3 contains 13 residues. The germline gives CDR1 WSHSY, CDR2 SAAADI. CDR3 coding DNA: TGCGCCAGCAGTGACAGGGCCGATCAGCCCCAGCATTTC. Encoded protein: CASSDRADQPQHF.

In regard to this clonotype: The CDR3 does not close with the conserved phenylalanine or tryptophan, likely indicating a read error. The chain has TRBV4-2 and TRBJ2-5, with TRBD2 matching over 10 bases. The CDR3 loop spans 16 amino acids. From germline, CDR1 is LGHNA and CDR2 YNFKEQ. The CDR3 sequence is CANSQGAGGFQETQYY. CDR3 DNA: TGTGCCAACAGCCAAGGAGCGGGGGGGTTCCAAGAGACCCAGTACTAC.

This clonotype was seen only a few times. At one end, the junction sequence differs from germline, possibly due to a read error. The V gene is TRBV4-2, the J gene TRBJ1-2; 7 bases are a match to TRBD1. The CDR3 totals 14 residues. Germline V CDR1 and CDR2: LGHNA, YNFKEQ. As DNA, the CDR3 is TGTGCCAGCAGTCAGGGGGGGGCAACGGGTGGCTACATCTTC. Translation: CASSQGGATGGYIF.

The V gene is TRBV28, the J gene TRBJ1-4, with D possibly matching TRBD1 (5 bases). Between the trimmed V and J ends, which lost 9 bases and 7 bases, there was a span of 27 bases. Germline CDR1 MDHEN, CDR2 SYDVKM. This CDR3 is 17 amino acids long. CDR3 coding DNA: TGTGCCAGTAGTGAGACAGAGGGAAGAATGGGGGGTGAAAAACTGTTTTTT. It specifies CASSETEGRMGGEKLFF.

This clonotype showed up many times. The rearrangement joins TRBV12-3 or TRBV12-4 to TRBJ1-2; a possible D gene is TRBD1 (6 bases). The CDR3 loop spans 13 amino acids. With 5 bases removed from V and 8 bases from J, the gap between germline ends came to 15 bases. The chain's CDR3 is CASSHSGALGYTF. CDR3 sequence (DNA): TGTGCCAGCAGTCACTCGGGGGCTCTGGGCTACACCTTC.

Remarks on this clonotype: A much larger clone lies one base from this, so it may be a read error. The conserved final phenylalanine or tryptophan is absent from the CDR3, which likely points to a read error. Here the CDR3 DNA reads TGTGCCAGTAGCGAGAACAATGAGCAGTTCTAC. This gives the protein CASSENNEQFY. The chain is built from TRBV30 and TRBJ2-1; weak D call: TRBD2 (5 bases). The CDR3 covers 11 residues. V lost 8 bases and J 5 bases, leaving 10 bases between the germline ends. Germline V gene data show CDR1 as GTSNPN and CDR2 as SVGIG (reference sequence).

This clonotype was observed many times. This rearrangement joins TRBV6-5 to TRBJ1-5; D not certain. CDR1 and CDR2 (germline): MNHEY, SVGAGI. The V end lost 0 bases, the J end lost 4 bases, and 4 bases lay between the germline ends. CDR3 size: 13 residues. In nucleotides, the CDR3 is TGTGCCAGCAGTTACTCGGAAAATCAGCCCCAGCATTTT. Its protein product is CASSYSENQPQHF.

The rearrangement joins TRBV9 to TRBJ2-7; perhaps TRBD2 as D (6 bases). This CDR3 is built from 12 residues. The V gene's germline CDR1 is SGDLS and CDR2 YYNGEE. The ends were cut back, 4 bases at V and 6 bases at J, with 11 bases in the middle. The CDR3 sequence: CASSHGGTEQYF. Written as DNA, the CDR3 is TGTGCCAGCAGCCACGGGGGAACCGAGCAGTACTTC.

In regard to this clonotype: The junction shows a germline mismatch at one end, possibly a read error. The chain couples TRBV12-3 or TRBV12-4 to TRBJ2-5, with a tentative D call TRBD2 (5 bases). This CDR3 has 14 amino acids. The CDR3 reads CVSSLEGLQEIQYF. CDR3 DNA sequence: TGTGTCAGCAGTTTAGAAGGACTTCAAGAGATCCAGTACTTC.

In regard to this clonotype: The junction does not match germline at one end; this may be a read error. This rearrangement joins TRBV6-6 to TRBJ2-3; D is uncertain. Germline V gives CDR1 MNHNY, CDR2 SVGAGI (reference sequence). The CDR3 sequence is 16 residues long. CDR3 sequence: CVSSYGRLTTTDTQYF. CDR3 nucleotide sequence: TGTGTCAGCAGTTACGGGCGACTTACTACCACAGATACGCAGTATTTT.

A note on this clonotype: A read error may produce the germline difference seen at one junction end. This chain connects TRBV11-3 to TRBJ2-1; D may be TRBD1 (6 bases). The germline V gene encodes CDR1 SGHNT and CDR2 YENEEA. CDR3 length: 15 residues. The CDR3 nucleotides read TGTGCCAGCAGCTCCACGGGACACGGCAGCAACGAGCAGCTCTTC. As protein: CASSSTGHGSNEQLF.

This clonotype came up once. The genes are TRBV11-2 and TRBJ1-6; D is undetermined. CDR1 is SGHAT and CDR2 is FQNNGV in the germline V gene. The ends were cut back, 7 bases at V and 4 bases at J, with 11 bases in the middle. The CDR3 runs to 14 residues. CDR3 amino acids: CASTGVSYNSPLHF. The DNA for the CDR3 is TGTGCCAGCACAGGCGTGTCATATAATTCACCCCTCCACTTT.

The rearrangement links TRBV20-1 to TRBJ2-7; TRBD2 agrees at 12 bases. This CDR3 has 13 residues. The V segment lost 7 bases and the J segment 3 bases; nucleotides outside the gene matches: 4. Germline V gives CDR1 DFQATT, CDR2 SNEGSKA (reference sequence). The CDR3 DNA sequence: TGCAGTGTCATGGGACTAGCGGGCTACGAGCAGTACTTC. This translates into CSVMGLAGYEQYF.

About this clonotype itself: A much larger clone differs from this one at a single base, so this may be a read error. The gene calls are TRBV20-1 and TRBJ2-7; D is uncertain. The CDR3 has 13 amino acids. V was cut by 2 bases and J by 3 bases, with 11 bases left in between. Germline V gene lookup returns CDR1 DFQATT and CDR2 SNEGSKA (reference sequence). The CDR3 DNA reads TGCAGTGCTAGATACCCAGTCTACTACGAGCAGTACTTC. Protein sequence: CSARYPVYYEQYF.

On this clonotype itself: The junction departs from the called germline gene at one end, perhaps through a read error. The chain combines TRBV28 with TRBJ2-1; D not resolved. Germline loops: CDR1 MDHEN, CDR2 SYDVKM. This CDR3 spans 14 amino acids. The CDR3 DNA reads TGTGCCAGCAGGGTGGAATGCTCCTACAGTGAGCAGTTCTTC. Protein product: CASRVECSYSEQFF.

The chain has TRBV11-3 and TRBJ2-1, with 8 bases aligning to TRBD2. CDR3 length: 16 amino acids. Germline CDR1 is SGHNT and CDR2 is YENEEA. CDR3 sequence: CVNSDPGLVANNEQFF. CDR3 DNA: TGTGTCAACAGCGATCCGGGACTAGTGGCCAACAATGAGCAGTTCTTC.

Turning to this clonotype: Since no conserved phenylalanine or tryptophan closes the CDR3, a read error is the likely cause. The CDR3 reads CANSSTRPQGKLFL. The CDR3 DNA is TGTGCCAACAGCTCTACACGGCCCCAGGGGAAGCTGTTTTTG. V gene TRBV11-3 combines with J gene TRBJ2-2, with D possibly matching TRBD1 (6 bases). The germline V gene has CDR1 SGHNT and CDR2 YENEEA. The CDR3 spans 14 residues.